This T cell receptor (beta chain) was observed in a study of cytomegalovirus exposure and HLA in healthy donors. This CDR3 contains 13 residues. Unmatched junction bases numbered 4, after V lost 5 bases and J lost 4 bases. CDR1 and CDR2 from the germline V gene are MNHEY and SMNVEV (reference sequence). Clones were read by immunoSEQ multiplex PCR, and TCRdb kept only the in-frame ones, dropping some. The table shows tens of thousands of clones, with around 96% occurring only once. The sequenced sample consisted of PBMCs. This clonotype was obtained from a man between 18 and 35 years old in good health and CMV-seronegative. The chain uses TRBV27 and TRBJ1-1; 7 positions agree with TRBD1. This chain's CDR3 is CASSRGRSTEAFF. For the CDR3, the DNA is TGTGCCAGCAGTAGGGGGCGGAGCACTGAAGCTTTCTTT.